Below are 17 T cell receptor beta chains sequenced from a single sample in a study of spatial heterogeneity in lung cancer. Time point described: sample taken at primary tumor resection. Whole RNA, isolated from tumor, nontumor lung or frozen PBMC, was sequenced without prior sorting. TCRdb re-called the 5' RACE reads through MiXCR, storing one row per CDR3 protein. The sample lists some 44,000 distinct CDR3 sequences; about an eighth were seen once. Sequenced material: PBMCs, taken at surgery. The receptors were sampled from a male donor with early-stage non-small cell lung cancer.

The chain is built from TRBV9 and TRBJ2-7; 8 bases map to TRBD1. The CDR3 has 15 amino acids. The V and J ends lost 2 bases and 2 bases, in that order; junction bases with no gene match: 6. CDR1 is SGDLS, CDR2 YYNGEE, per germline. The CDR3 DNA follows: TGTGCCAGCAGCGTCAGGGCAGGGGGCACCTACGAGCAGTACTTC. It translates to CASSVRAGGTYEQYF.

This clonotype has at least ten counts. The V gene is TRBV29-1, the J gene TRBJ2-1; D gene unclear. Trimming left V 2 bases short and J 9 bases short, with 11 bases between. This CDR3 contains 12 residues. Germline V lookup: CDR1 SQVTM, CDR2 ANQGSEA. This CDR3 is CSVESQIVEQFF. CDR3 nucleotide sequence: TGCAGCGTTGAATCACAGATAGTTGAGCAGTTCTTC.

V usage is TRBV7-2 and J usage is TRBJ1-1; TRBD1 might be the D (5 bases). Germline V CDR1 and CDR2: SGHTA, FQGNSA. The CDR3 has 15 residues. V lost 8 bases and J lost 5, with 21 bases in between. CDR3: CASAISGLWATEAFF. The CDR3 DNA reads TGTGCCAGCGCAATATCAGGGTTGTGGGCGACTGAAGCTTTCTTT.

This clonotype was observed a handful of times. One end of the junction is discordant with germline, which a read error may explain. The J gene is TRBJ2-7, the V gene TRBV7-9, with TRBD2 matching over 14 bases. Germline assignment: CDR1 SEHNR and CDR2 FQNEAQ (reference sequence). The CDR3 extends over 16 amino acids. The CDR3: CAGSPGTSGRSYEQYF. CDR3 nucleotides: TGTGCCGGCAGCCCCGGGACTAGCGGGAGATCCTACGAGCAGTACTTC.

This rearrangement joins TRBV27 to TRBJ1-5; D ambiguous. Germline V lookup: CDR1 MNHEY, CDR2 SMNVEV (reference sequence). This CDR3 contains 13 residues. V gave up 2 bases and J gave up 7 bases, with 9 bases separating them. DNA for the CDR3: TGTGCCAGCAGTTTAGTGGGGAGCCAGCCCCAGCATTTT. This translates into CASSLVGSQPQHF.

The chain combines TRBV12-3 or TRBV12-4 with TRBJ2-7; 9 positions agree with TRBD1. The CDR3 length is 14 residues. With V trimmed by 8 bases and J by 6 bases, 11 bases remained unmatched. In DNA form, the CDR3 reads TGTGCCAGCTCACCCGGGACAGGGAATCCCGAGCAGTACTTC. This encodes CASSPGTGNPEQYF.

Only a few counts were recorded for this clonotype. The chain joins TRBV5-1 to TRBJ2-7; D gene unclear. CDR3 length: 12 residues. Trimming removed 0 bases from V and 0 bases from J, with 1 base in between. CDR1 is SGHRS, CDR2 YFSETQ, per germline. CDR3 in amino acids: CASSLASYEQYF. For the CDR3, the DNA is TGCGCCAGCAGCTTGGCCTCCTACGAGCAGTACTTC. The variable domain in full, with the rest retrieved from reference TRBV5-1 and TRBJ2-7, is KAGVTQTPRYLIKTRGQQVTLSCSPISGHRSVSWYQQTPGQGLQFLFEYFSETQRNKGNFPGRFSGRQFSNSRSEMNVSTLELGDSALYLCASSLASYEQYFGPGTRLTVT.

V is TRBV4-1 and J is TRBJ1-3, with 9 bases identical to TRBD1. There are 15 residues in the CDR3. The trim removed 3 bases at V and 2 bases at J, leaving 2 bases unmatched. Per germline, CDR1 MGHRA and CDR2 YSYEKL. This CDR3 reads CASSHGQGTGNTIYF. The CDR3 bases are TGCGCCAGCAGCCACGGACAGGGGACTGGAAACACCATATATTTT.

The rearrangement links TRBV6-1 to TRBJ1-2; 9 nucleotides agree with TRBD1. The CDR3 has 13 residues. CDR1 and CDR2 from the germline V gene are MNHNS and SASEGT. V dropped 6 bases and J dropped 8; count of bases not matched to a gene: 7. The CDR3 region has the DNA TGTGCCAGCAGCTACACAGGGGGCGAGGGCTACACCTTC. Protein product: CASSYTGGEGYTF.

This clonotype has a count of ten or more. The CDR3 reads CASSWGNGNTEAFF. CDR3 coding DNA: TGCGCCAGCAGCTGGGGCAATGGTAACACTGAAGCTTTCTTT. The chain couples TRBV5-1 to TRBJ1-1; a weak D match, TRBD1 (5 bases). Per germline, CDR1 SGHRS and CDR2 YFSETQ. V was trimmed by 3 bases and J by 2 bases, leaving 11 bases between them. CDR3 size: 14 residues.

Ten or more counts support this clonotype. The chain has TRBV9 and TRBJ2-3; weak D call: TRBD2 (5 bases). V gave up 3 bases and J gave up 4 bases, with 18 bases separating them. The CDR3 contains 16 residues. The V gene's germline CDR1 is SGDLS and CDR2 YYNGEE. The CDR3 region has the DNA TGTGCCAGCAGCGCCCGTGCGGGCTCCACGGCAGATACGCAGTATTTT. It specifies CASSARAGSTADTQYF.

The chain is built from TRBV5-1 and TRBJ1-1; perhaps TRBD1 as D (6 bases). The CDR3 consists of 12 residues. V was pared by 3 bases and J by 5 bases, with 8 bases between. Germline CDR1 reads SGHRS; CDR2 reads YFSETQ. The CDR3 coding sequence is TGCGCCAGCAGCTATACAGGGACTGAAGCTTTCTTT. This translates into CASSYTGTEAFF.

This clonotype was recorded at least ten times. V is TRBV12-3 or TRBV12-4 and J is TRBJ1-1, with 7 nucleotides matching TRBD1. The CDR3 totals 13 residues. V lost 4 bases to trimming and J lost 1 base; unmatched junction nucleotides: 0. CDR3 amino acids: CASSWDRNTEAFF. CDR3 DNA sequence: TGTGCCAGCAGTTGGGACAGGAACACTGAAGCTTTCTTT.

To note about this clonotype: A read error may produce the germline difference seen at one junction end. The gene calls are TRBV10-3 and TRBJ1-1, with D maybe TRBD1 (5 bases). Germline assignment: CDR1 ENHRY and CDR2 SYGVKD. The CDR3 runs 15 residues. The CDR3 DNA is TGTGCCATCAGTGACCCTGGACAAATACACACTGGAGCTTTCTTT. Amino acid sequence: CAISDPGQIHTGAFF.

This clonotype was recorded many times. The V call is TRBV29-1, the J call TRBJ2-1; a possible D gene is TRBD1 (6 bases). Germline CDR1 is SQVTM and CDR2 is ANQGSEA. Trimming removed 3 bases from V and 0 bases from J, with 9 bases in between. The CDR3 has 14 amino acids. The CDR3 spells CSVEGHRSYNEQFF. CDR3 sequence (DNA): TGCAGCGTTGAGGGACACCGCTCCTACAATGAGCAGTTCTTC.

This clonotype was detected many times. This chain joins TRBV2 and TRBJ1-6; TRBD1 matches at 9 bases. Germline V gene lookup returns CDR1 SNHLY and CDR2 FYNNEI. This CDR3 spans 12 amino acids. Trimming cost V 9 bases and J 11 bases; bases outside gene matches: 5. The CDR3 loop reads CASPGQGPPLHF. CDR3 in DNA: TGTGCCAGTCCGGGACAGGGTCCACCCCTCCACTTT.

The V and J genes are TRBV14 and TRBJ1-4, with 8 bases fitting TRBD1. J gave up 5 bases and V 3 bases, and 5 bases lay outside the gene matches. The CDR3 consists of 15 residues. CDR1 is SGHDN and CDR2 is FVKESK in the germline V gene. The CDR3 DNA sequence: TGTGCCAGCAGCCATTGGACAGGGCCAAATGAAAAACTGTTTTTT. Translating it yields CASSHWTGPNEKLFF. Full variable domain (rest looked up from reference TRBV14 and TRBJ1-4): EAGVTQFPSHSVIEKGQTVTLRCDPISGHDNLYWYRRVMGKEIKFLLHFVKESKQDESGMPNNRFLAERTGGTYSTLKVQPAELEDSGVYFCASSHWTGPNEKLFFGSGTQLSVL.